What follows are 19 T cell receptor beta chains derived from one specimen sequenced in a study of T cells in tuberculosis. TCRdb keeps only in-frame clones here, not all; method: immunoSEQ multiplex PCR. The sample includes about 58,000 clones, 88% of them seen just once. After thawing and overnight rest, PBMC were stained with GMM-loaded CD1B tetramer, viability dye and anti-CD3 for sorting. C32 glucose monomycolate from Rhodococcus equi was loaded onto the CD1B tetramers. The sequencing input was CD1b-GMM tetramer-negative cells sorted from PBMCs. The receptor source for this set is an adult woman with latent tuberculosis.

The chain has TRBV7-9 and TRBJ1-1; D unresolved. Per germline, CDR1 SEHNR and CDR2 FQNEAQ (reference sequence). The CDR3 has 14 residues. V was pared by 1 base and J by 1 base, with 7 bases between. CDR3 DNA sequence: TGTGCCAGCAGCTTAGTGGCTAGGAACACTGAAGCTTTCTTT. Its translation is CASSLVARNTEAFF.

The V call is TRBV7-9, the J call TRBJ2-1; 10 positions match TRBD2. The germline V gene encodes CDR1 SEHNR and CDR2 FQNEAQ (reference sequence). V dropped 5 bases and J dropped 6; count of bases not matched to a gene: 10. The CDR3 runs 16 residues. The CDR3 is CASSPGPSGSFNEQFF. The CDR3 bases are TGTGCCAGCAGCCCAGGCCCTAGCGGGAGTTTCAATGAGCAGTTCTTC.

This sequence joins TRBV29-1 and TRBJ2-5; 8 bases fit TRBD2. CDR3 length: 13 residues. Germline CDR1 is SQVTM and CDR2 is ANQGSEA. The junction had 8 bases not matched to a gene; V was cut back by 8 bases and J by 3 bases. CDR3 in DNA: TGCAGCCCCGGGAGGGGGGCAAAAGAGACCCAGTACTTC. This codes for CSPGRGAKETQYF.

The V gene is TRBV19, the J gene TRBJ1-2, with D possibly being TRBD1 (6 bases). Trimming removed 8 bases at V and 3 bases at J, with 16 bases between. Looked up from germline, CDR1 is LNHDA and CDR2 is SQIVND (reference sequence). CDR3 size: 14 residues. The CDR3 DNA reads as TGTGCCAGTGTCTACAGGGTGGGACACTATGGCTACACCTTC. This codes for CASVYRVGHYGYTF.

The V and J genes are TRBV7-2 and TRBJ1-5; maybe TRBD1 (5 bases). The CDR3 length is 14 residues. CDR1 and CDR2 from the germline V gene are SGHTA and FQGNSA. Trimming stripped 2 bases from V and 2 bases from J, with 7 bases between. The CDR3 loop reads CASSLQGGNQPQHF. The CDR3 nucleotides are TGTGCCAGCAGCTTACAGGGTGGCAATCAGCCCCAGCATTTT. The entire variable domain, with the rest obtained from reference TRBV7-2 and TRBJ1-5, is as follows: GAGVSQSPSNKVTEKGKDVELRCDPISGHTALYWYRQSLGQGLEFLIYFQGNSAPDKSGLPSDRFSAERTGGSVSTLTIQRTQQEDSAVYLCASSLQGGNQPQHFGDGTRLSIL.

The rearrangement links TRBV4-3 to TRBJ2-3; D perhaps matches TRBD1 (6 bases). There are 15 residues in the CDR3. The germline V gene has CDR1 LGHNA and CDR2 YSLEER. V was shortened by 1 base and J by 2 bases, with 10 bases between the two germline ends. The CDR3 nucleotides are TGCGCCAGCAGCCAAGGCCAGGGGCACACAGATACGCAGTATTTT. Its protein is CASSQGQGHTDTQYF.

The chain links TRBV6-6 to TRBJ1-2, with 7 nucleotides matching TRBD1. Germline V gene data show CDR1 as MNHNY and CDR2 as SVGAGI (reference sequence). Losses at the gene ends were 1 base for V and 7 bases for J; bases not matched to a gene: 6. This CDR3 spans 14 amino acids. DNA for the CDR3: TGTGCCAGCAGTTACTACAGGGGTGAATCTGGCTACACCTTC. Encoded protein: CASSYYRGESGYTF.

The V call is TRBV4-1, the J call TRBJ1-4, with 9 positions matching TRBD1. The germline V gene has CDR1 MGHRA and CDR2 YSYEKL. This CDR3 spans 16 amino acids. J was trimmed by 5 bases and V by 4 bases; bases with no gene match: 8. Here the CDR3 DNA reads TGCGCCAGCAGCCCCAAGGACGGGACAGGGAATGAAAAACTGTTTTTT. Translated, it gives CASSPKDGTGNEKLFF.

The V call is TRBV28, the J call TRBJ1-2; TRBD1 agrees at 7 bases. The CDR3 is 16 residues long. The germline gives CDR1 MDHEN, CDR2 SYDVKM. Germline trimming cut 6 bases from V and 4 bases from J; bases unmatched to any gene: 14. CDR3 nucleotides: TGTGCCAGCAGGAAAGCCGACTCGGGACAGCTCTATGGCTACACCTTC. It specifies CASRKADSGQLYGYTF.

The rearrangement joins TRBV28 to TRBJ2-7; D perhaps matches TRBD1 (6 bases). Germline values: CDR1 MDHEN, CDR2 SYDVKM. This CDR3 contains 13 residues. The germline V and J ends were trimmed by 2 bases and 3 bases, with 8 bases remaining between them. Here the CDR3 DNA reads TGTGCCAGCAGTTTAGAGACAGGCTACGAGCAGTACTTC. Translation: CASSLETGYEQYF.

The genes are TRBV27 and TRBJ1-2, with 8 nucleotides matching TRBD1. J lost 7 bases, V lost 10 bases, and 14 bases had no gene match. Germline V gene data show CDR1 as MNHEY and CDR2 as SMNVEV (reference sequence). The CDR3 is made up of 14 amino acids. CDR3 sequence reads: CATHPPGGAGGYTF. CDR3 sequence (DNA): TGTGCCACCCACCCGCCAGGGGGCGCGGGTGGCTACACCTTC.

This clone was recorded a few times. This rearrangement joins TRBV6-6 to TRBJ2-2, with 8 bases matching TRBD2. Germline lookup yields CDR1 MNHNY and CDR2 SVGAGI (reference sequence). This CDR3 region has 15 residues. The V gene end was trimmed by 10 bases and the J gene end by 2 bases; junction bases not matched to a gene: 9. The chain's CDR3 is CATSQRESNTGELFF. The CDR3 DNA reads as TGTGCCACCTCCCAGCGGGAGAGTAACACCGGGGAGCTGTTTTTT.

This rearrangement joins TRBV4-3 to TRBJ2-3, with D maybe TRBD2 (6 bases). The CDR3 covers 17 residues. V shed 0 bases and J shed 6 bases, with 19 bases lying between them. In germline, CDR1 is LGHNA, CDR2 YSLEER. CDR3 DNA sequence: TGCGCCAGCAGCCAAGATGGAGGGCACAGTGTAGCCGATACGCAGTATTTT. Protein sequence: CASSQDGGHSVADTQYF.

This clone was seen only a few times. The chain joins TRBV7-9 to TRBJ2-7; D unclear. CDR3 length equals 12 residues. Trimming removed 5 bases from V and 3 bases from J, with 8 bases in between. CDR1 SEHNR and CDR2 FQNEAQ come from the germline V gene (reference sequence). The CDR3, as DNA: TGTGCCAGCAGCGCCCCAGGCTACGAGCAGTACTTC. It codes for CASSAPGYEQYF.

The J gene is TRBJ2-3, the V gene TRBV9, with 14 bases fitting TRBD2. Trimming removed 7 bases from V and 7 bases from J; junction bases left unmatched: 8. The CDR3 has 15 residues. Germline assignment: CDR1 SGDLS and CDR2 YYNGEE. The CDR3 here is CASAPGLAGDYTQYF. The CDR3 DNA is TGTGCCAGCGCACCGGGACTAGCGGGAGATTATACGCAGTATTTT.

The V call is TRBV6-1, the J call TRBJ2-7, with TRBD1 matching over 11 bases. The CDR3 has 14 residues. The J segment lost 4 bases and the V segment lost 6 bases, leaving 5 bases of the junction unmatched. The germline gives CDR1 MNHNS, CDR2 SASEGT. The CDR3 is CASRNRDRGYEQYF. CDR3 sequence (DNA): TGTGCCAGCAGAAACCGGGACAGGGGGTACGAGCAGTACTTC.

The sample holds one count of this clone. V and J are TRBV7-9 and TRBJ2-1; TRBD2 matches 7 bases. Germline V gene lookup returns CDR1 SEHNR and CDR2 FQNEAQ (reference sequence). J lost 4 bases, V lost 6 bases, and 6 bases had no gene match. The CDR3 spans 14 residues. This CDR3 reads CASRPGLRYNEQFF. In DNA, the CDR3 is TGTGCCAGCAGACCGGGACTACGATACAATGAGCAGTTCTTC.

The V and J genes are TRBV18 and TRBJ2-1; D not resolved. Trimming removed 0 bases from V and 5 bases from J, with 8 bases in between. CDR1 is KGHSH and CDR2 is LQKENI in the germline V gene. The CDR3 covers 14 residues. The CDR3 region has the DNA TGTGCCAGCTCACCACCACGCAGAAACAATGAGCAGTTCTTC. Its protein product is CASSPPRRNNEQFF.

The CDR3 here is CASRRLGQNTGELFF. CDR3 in DNA: TGTGCCAGCCGGAGACTAGGTCAGAACACCGGGGAGCTGTTTTTT. The genes are TRBV7-8 and TRBJ2-2; maybe TRBD2 (6 bases). The CDR3 sequence is 15 residues long. Germline CDR1 reads SGHVS; CDR2 reads FQNEAQ. The V end lost 8 bases, the J end lost 1 base, and 14 bases lay between the germline ends.